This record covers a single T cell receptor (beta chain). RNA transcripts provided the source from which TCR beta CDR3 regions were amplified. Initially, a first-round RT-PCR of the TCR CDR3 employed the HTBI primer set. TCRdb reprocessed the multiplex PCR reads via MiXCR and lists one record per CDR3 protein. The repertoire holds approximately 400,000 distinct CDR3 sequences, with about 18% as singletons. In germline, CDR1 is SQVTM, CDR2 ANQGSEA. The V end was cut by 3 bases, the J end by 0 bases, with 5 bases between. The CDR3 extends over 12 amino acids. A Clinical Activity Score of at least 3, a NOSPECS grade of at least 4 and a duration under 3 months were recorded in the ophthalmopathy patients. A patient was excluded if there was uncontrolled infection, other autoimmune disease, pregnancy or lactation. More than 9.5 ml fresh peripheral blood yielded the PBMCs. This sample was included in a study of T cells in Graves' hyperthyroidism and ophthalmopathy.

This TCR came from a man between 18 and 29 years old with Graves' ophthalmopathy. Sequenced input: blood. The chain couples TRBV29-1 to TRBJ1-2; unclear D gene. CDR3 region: CSVDSPNYGYTF. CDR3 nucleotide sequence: TGCAGCGTTGACAGCCCTAACTATGGCTACACCTTC.